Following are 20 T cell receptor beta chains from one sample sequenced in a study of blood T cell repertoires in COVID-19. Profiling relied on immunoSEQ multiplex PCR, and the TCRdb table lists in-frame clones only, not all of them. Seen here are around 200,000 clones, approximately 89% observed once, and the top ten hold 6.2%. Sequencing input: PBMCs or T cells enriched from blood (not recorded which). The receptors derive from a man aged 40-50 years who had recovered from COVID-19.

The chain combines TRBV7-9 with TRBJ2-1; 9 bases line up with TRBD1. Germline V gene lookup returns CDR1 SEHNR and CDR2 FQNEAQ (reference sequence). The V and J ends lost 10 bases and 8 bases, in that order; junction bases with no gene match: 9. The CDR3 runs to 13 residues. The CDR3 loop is CATGQGGGHEQFF. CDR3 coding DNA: TGTGCCACGGGACAGGGAGGGGGGCATGAGCAGTTCTTC. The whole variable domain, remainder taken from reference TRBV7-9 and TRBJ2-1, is DTGVSQNPRHKITKRGQNVTFRCDPISEHNRLYWYRQTLGQGPEFLTYFQNEAQLEKSRLLSDRFSAERPKGSFSTLEIQRTEQGDSAMYLCATGQGGGHEQFFGPGTRLTVL.

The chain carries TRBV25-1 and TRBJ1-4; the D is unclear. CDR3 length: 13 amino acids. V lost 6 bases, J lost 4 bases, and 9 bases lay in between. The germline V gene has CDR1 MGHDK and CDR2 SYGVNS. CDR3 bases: TGTGCCAGCAGCCTAGCCCTTAATGAAAAACTGTTTTTT. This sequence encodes CASSLALNEKLFF.

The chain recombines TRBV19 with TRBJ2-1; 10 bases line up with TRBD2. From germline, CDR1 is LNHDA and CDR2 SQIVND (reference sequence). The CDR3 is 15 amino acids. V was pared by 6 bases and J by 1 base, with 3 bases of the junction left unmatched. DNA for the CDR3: TGTGCCAGTAGCAGGACTAGCGGATCCTACAATGAGCAGTTCTTC. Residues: CASSRTSGSYNEQFF. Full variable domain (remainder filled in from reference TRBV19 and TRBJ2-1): DGGITQSPKYLFRKEGQNVTLSCEQNLNHDAMYWYRQDPGQGLRLIYYSQIVNDFQKGDIAEGYSVSREKKESFPLTVTSAQKNPTAFYLCASSRTSGSYNEQFFGPGTRLTVL.

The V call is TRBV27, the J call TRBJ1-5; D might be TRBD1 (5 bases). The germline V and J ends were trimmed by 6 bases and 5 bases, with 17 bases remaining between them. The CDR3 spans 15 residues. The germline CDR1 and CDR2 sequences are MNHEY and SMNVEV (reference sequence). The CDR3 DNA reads TGTGCCAGCAGCCCTCTAGACAGAGACGATCAGCCCCAGCATTTT. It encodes CASSPLDRDDQPQHF.

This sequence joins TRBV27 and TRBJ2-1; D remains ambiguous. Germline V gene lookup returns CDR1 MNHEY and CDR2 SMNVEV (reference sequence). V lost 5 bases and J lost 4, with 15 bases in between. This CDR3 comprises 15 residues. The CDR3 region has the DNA TGTGCCAGCAGTAGTTTTTGGGCACTTTACAATGAGCAGTTCTTC. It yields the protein CASSSFWALYNEQFF.

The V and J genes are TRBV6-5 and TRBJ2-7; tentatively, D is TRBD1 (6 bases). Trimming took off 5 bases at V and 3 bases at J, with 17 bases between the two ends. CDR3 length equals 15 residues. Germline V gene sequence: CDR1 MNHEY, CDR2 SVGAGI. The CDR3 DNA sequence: TGTGCCAGCAGTCTCGAGGACAGCCAAATCTACGAGCAGTACTTC. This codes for CASSLEDSQIYEQYF.

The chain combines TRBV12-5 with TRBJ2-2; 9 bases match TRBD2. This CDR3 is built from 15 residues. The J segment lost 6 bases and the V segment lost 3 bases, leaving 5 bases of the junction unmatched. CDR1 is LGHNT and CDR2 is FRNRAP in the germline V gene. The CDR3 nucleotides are TGTGCTAGTGGTTTTGGAACTAGCGGGCCCGGGGAGCTGTTTTTT. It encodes CASGFGTSGPGELFF.

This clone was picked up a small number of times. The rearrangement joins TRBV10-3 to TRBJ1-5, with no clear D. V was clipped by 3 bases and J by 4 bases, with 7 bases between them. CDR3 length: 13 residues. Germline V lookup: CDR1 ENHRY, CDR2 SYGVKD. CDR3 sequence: CAISESTNQPQHF. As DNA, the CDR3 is TGTGCCATCAGTGAATCAACTAATCAGCCCCAGCATTTT.

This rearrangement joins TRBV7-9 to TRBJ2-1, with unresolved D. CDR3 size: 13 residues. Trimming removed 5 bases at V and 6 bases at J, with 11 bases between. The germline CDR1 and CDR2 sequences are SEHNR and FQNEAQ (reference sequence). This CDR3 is CASSPTAANEQFF. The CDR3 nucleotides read TGTGCCAGCAGCCCCACAGCTGCCAATGAGCAGTTCTTC.

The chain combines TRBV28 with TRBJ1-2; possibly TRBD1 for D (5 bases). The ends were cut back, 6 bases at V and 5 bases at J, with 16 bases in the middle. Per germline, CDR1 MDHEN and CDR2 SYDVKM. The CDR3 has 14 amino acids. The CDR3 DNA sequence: TGTGCCAGCAGGGCGGAAGGGGATGAGTATGGCTACACCTTC. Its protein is CASRAEGDEYGYTF.

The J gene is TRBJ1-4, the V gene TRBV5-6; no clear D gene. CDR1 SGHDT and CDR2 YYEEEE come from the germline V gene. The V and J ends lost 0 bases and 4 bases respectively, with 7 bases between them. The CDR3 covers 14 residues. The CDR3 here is CASSLGLFNEKLFF. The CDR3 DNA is TGTGCCAGCAGCTTGGGACTGTTTAATGAAAAACTGTTTTTT.

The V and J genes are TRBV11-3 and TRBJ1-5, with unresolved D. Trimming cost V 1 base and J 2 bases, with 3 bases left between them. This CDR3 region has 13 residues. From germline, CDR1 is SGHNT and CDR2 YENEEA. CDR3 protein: CASSLAGNQPQHF. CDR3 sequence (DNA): TGTGCCAGCAGCTTAGCGGGCAATCAGCCCCAGCATTTT.

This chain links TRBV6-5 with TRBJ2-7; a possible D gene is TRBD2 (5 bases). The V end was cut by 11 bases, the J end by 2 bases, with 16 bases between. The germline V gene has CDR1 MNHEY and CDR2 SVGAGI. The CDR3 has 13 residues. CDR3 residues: CAGGRGSAYEQYF. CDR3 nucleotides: TGTGCCGGTGGCCGCGGGTCTGCCTACGAGCAGTACTTC.

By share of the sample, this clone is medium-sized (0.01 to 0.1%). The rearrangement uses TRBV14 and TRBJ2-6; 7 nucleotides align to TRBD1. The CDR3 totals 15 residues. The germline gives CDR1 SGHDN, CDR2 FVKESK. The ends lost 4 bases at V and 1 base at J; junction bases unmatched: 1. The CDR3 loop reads CASSPTGSGANVLTF. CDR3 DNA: TGTGCCAGCAGCCCGACAGGGTCTGGGGCCAACGTCCTGACTTTC. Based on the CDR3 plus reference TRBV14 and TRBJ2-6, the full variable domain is EAGVTQFPSHSVIEKGQTVTLRCDPISGHDNLYWYRRVMGKEIKFLLHFVKESKQDESGMPNNRFLAERTGGTYSTLKVQPAELEDSGVYFCASSPTGSGANVLTFGAGSRLTVL.

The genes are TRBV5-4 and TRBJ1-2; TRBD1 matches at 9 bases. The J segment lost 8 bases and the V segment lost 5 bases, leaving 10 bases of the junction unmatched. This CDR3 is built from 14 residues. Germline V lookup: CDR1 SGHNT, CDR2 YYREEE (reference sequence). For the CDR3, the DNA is TGTGCCAGCAGAGTACCGGGACAGGGAAGCGGCTACACCTTC. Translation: CASRVPGQGSGYTF.

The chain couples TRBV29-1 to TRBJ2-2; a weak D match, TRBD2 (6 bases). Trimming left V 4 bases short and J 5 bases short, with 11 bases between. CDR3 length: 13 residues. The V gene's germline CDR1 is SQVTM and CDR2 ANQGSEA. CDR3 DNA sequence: TGCAGCGTTGTAATGGGGGGAACCGGGGAGCTGTTTTTT. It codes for CSVVMGGTGELFF.

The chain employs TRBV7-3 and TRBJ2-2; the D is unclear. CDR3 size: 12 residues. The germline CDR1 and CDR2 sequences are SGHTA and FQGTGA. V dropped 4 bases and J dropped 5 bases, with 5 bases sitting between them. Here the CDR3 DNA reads TGTGCCAGCAGCTGGCGGACCGGGGAGCTGTTTTTT. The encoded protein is CASSWRTGELFF.

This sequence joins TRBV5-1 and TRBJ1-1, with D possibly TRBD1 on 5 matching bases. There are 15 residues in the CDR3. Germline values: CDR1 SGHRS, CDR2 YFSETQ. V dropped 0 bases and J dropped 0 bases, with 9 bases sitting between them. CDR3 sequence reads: CASSLVQGLNTEAFF. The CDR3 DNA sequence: TGCGCCAGCAGCTTGGTCCAGGGTTTGAACACTGAAGCTTTCTTT.

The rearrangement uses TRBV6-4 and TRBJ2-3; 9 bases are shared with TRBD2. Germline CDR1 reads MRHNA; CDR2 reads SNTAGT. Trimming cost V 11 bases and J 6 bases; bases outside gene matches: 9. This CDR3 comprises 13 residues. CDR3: CASLAGPPDTQYF. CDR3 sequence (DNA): TGTGCCTCCCTAGCGGGGCCGCCGGATACGCAGTATTTT.

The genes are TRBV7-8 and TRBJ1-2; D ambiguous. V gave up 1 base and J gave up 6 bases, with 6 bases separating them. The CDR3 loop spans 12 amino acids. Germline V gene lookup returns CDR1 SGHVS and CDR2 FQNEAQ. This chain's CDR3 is CASSLVQNGYTF. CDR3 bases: TGTGCCAGCAGCTTAGTCCAGAATGGCTACACCTTC.